This is a list of T cell receptor beta chains from one sample in a study of T-cell reconstitution after alpha-beta-depleted transplantation in children. TCRdb redid the calling of the PCR reads with MiXCR, one entry per CDR3 protein. Of approximately 210,000 distinct CDR3 sequences listed, roughly 15% are singletons. The sample here was PBMCs, mostly from graft donor cells, taken 360 days after TCRalphabeta/CD19-depleted stem cell transplant. The receptors here all came from a male patient aged 2-9 years who had a stem cell transplant for acute lymphoblastic leukemia, so the T cells may come from the graft donor. Both conserved end residues are trimmed from each CDR3. Clone size is stated in some rows and not others, as once, few, many or a class when expanded.

clone_size: few
v_call: TRBV12-3/TRBV12-4
j_call: TRBJ1-3
cdr3_aa: ASSAASSGNTIY

clone_size: few
v_call: TRBV7-8
j_call: TRBJ1-4
cdr3_aa: ASSLAEREKLF

clone_size: few
v_call: TRBV7-2
j_call: TRBJ2-5
cdr3_aa: ASSTQGTETQY

clone_size: few
v_call: TRBV20-1
j_call: TRBJ2-2
cdr3_aa: SPQGGGNTGELF

clone_size: NA
v_call: TRBV12-3/TRBV12-4
j_call: TRBJ2-2
cdr3_aa: ASSFPSTGERGELF

clone_size: few
v_call: TRBV20-1
j_call: TRBJ2-5
cdr3_aa: SATRPGTPKETQY

clone_size: NA
v_call: TRBV5-1
j_call: TRBJ1-4
cdr3_aa: ASSQKEALRNEKLF

clone_size: NA
v_call: TRBV5-1
j_call: TRBJ1-2
cdr3_aa: ASSDQPTGTNYGYT

clone_size: many
v_call: TRBV12-3/TRBV12-4
j_call: TRBJ1-1
cdr3_aa: ASSGRMNTEAF

clone_size: few
v_call: TRBV11-2
j_call: TRBJ2-5
cdr3_aa: ASSTGLAEGETQY

clone_size: NA
v_call: TRBV12-3/TRBV12-4
j_call: TRBJ2-5
cdr3_aa: ASSSRWAAQY

clone_size: NA
v_call: TRBV29-1
j_call: TRBJ2-3
cdr3_aa: SGSPRVSTDTQY

clone_size: NA
v_call: TRBV6-5
j_call: TRBJ2-5
cdr3_aa: ASSRGGGIETQY

clone_size: few
v_call: TRBV29-1
j_call: TRBJ2-3
cdr3_aa: SVGGLRTDTQY

clone_size: NA
v_call: TRBV5-1
j_call: TRBJ2-7
cdr3_aa: ASSPTGINEQY

clone_size: few
v_call: TRBV12-3/TRBV12-4
j_call: TRBJ2-1
cdr3_aa: ASSSRLGQF

clone_size: NA
v_call: TRBV2
j_call: TRBJ2-7
cdr3_aa: ASSAAVSYEQY

clone_size: NA
v_call: TRBV10-3
j_call: TRBJ1-2
cdr3_aa: AISERQQAPGYT

clone_size: NA
v_call: TRBV4-3
j_call: TRBJ2-7
cdr3_aa: ASSLGLSVDYEQY

clone_size: few
v_call: TRBV7-2
j_call: TRBJ2-5
cdr3_aa: ASSPTWETQY

clone_size: NA
v_call: TRBV12-3/TRBV12-4
j_call: TRBJ2-7
cdr3_aa: ASSLTGVSYEQY

clone_size: NA
v_call: TRBV29-1
j_call: TRBJ2-2
cdr3_aa: SAGRVGQEELF

clone_size: many
v_call: TRBV19
j_call: TRBJ1-1
cdr3_aa: ASSWSLMNTEAF

clone_size: NA
v_call: TRBV7-9
j_call: TRBJ2-1
cdr3_aa: ASSLGLAGNEQF

clone_size: NA
v_call: TRBV25-1
j_call: TRBJ1-5
cdr3_aa: ASSQGGGSNQPQH

clone_size: few
v_call: TRBV11-2
j_call: TRBJ2-1
cdr3_aa: ASSLVFSTKREISEQF

clone_size: few
v_call: TRBV3-1
j_call: TRBJ1-1
cdr3_aa: ASGSRGSGTEAF

clone_size: NA
v_call: TRBV12-3/TRBV12-4
j_call: TRBJ2-2
cdr3_aa: ASSQTSGIGELF

clone_size: NA
v_call: TRBV18
j_call: TRBJ2-6
cdr3_aa: ASSPARISGANVLT

clone_size: NA
v_call: TRBV7-2
j_call: TRBJ2-2
cdr3_aa: ASSYYSGGNTGELF

clone_size: once
v_call: TRBV11-2
j_call: TRBJ2-1
cdr3_aa: ASSLVRGRYNEQF